The 29 T cell receptor beta chains reported below all come from one sample, sequenced in a study of Ad26.COV2.S vaccination and SARS-CoV-2 variants. Treatment denoted: 15 to 20 received Ad26.COV2.S at low or high dose, single or two shots; about five received placebo; per-sample allocation not given. Samples were taken on day 63 after the first vaccine or placebo injection. This table comes from immunoSEQ multiplex PCR, and its TCRdb copy is limited to in-frame clones, with some not included. Of about 460,000 clones listed, about 89% were seen once; the top ten hold about 1.5%. The sequencing used peripheral blood, collected in a trial of Ad26.COV2.S vaccine versus placebo. Receptors originate from a person between 18 and 65 years old who received the Ad26.COV2.S COVID-19 vaccine or a placebo.

The J gene is TRBJ2-7, the V gene TRBV28; D remains ambiguous. Germline CDR1 reads MDHEN; CDR2 reads SYDVKM. V was clipped by 7 bases and J by 5 bases, with 9 bases between them. The CDR3 covers 11 residues. CDR3 amino acids: CASMVGNEQYF. The CDR3 DNA sequence: TGTGCCAGCATGGTAGGGAACGAGCAGTACTTC.

The chain carries TRBV6-5 and TRBJ1-1; D not certain. Germline CDR1 and CDR2: MNHEY and SVGAGI. CDR3 size: 14 residues. The V and J ends lost 0 bases and 0 bases respectively, with 5 bases between them. CDR3 amino acids: CASSYSSLNTEAFF. The CDR3 coding sequence is TGTGCCAGCAGTTACTCGAGTTTGAACACTGAAGCTTTCTTT.

The V and J genes are TRBV9 and TRBJ2-7, with D perhaps matching TRBD2 (6 bases). The CDR3 sequence is 15 residues long. V lost 0 bases and J 6 bases, leaving 16 bases between the germline ends. Germline loops: CDR1 SGDLS, CDR2 YYNGEE. In DNA, the CDR3 is TGTGCCAGCAGCGTAGATGGCAGACTAGTCGGCGAGCAGTACTTC. Its protein is CASSVDGRLVGEQYF.

V gene TRBV27 combines with J gene TRBJ2-3; D unresolved. From germline, CDR1 is MNHEY and CDR2 SMNVEV (reference sequence). Deletions cut 1 base from V and 0 bases from J, with 20 bases between. The CDR3 spans 19 residues. CDR3 protein: CASSLWYHPGFPSTDTQYF. In DNA form, the CDR3 reads TGTGCCAGCAGTTTATGGTATCATCCTGGTTTCCCTAGCACAGATACGCAGTATTTT.

This CDR3 reads CASSLGWRDRENTIYF. The CDR3 DNA follows: TGCGCCAGCAGCTTGGGTTGGCGGGACCGGGAGAACACCATATATTTT. The V and J genes are TRBV5-1 and TRBJ1-3; a possible D gene is TRBD1 (5 bases). Germline V lookup: CDR1 SGHRS, CDR2 YFSETQ. Trimming cost V 0 bases and J 7 bases, with 17 bases left between them. This CDR3 spans 16 amino acids.

V is TRBV15 and J is TRBJ2-7; 7 bases line up with TRBD2. The CDR3 has 15 residues. The J segment lost 2 bases and the V segment lost 3 bases, leaving 7 bases of the junction unmatched. CDR1 and CDR2 (germline): LNHNV, YYDKDF (reference sequence). The CDR3 coding sequence is TGTGCCACCAGCAGGGAGCGGGACGCGGCCTACGAGCAGTACTTC. This codes for CATSRERDAAYEQYF.

The chain has TRBV3-1 (or the pseudogene TRBV3-2) and TRBJ2-1, with 14 nucleotides matching TRBD2. CDR1 and CDR2 from the germline V gene are LGHDT and YNNKEL (reference sequence). The CDR3 runs to 17 residues. J was trimmed by 9 bases and V by 4 bases; bases with no gene match: 11. DNA for the CDR3: TGTGCCAGCAGCCCTAATAGGGGGACTAGCGGGGGTGCTGAGCAGTTCTTC. It specifies CASSPNRGTSGGAEQFF.

The rearrangement links TRBV7-3 to TRBJ2-1, with 9 bases that match TRBD2. The length of the CDR3 is 16 residues. V shed 0 bases, J shed 2 bases, and the junction held 2 bases outside the gene matches. The V gene's germline CDR1 is SGHTA and CDR2 FQGTGA. The CDR3 reads CASSLTLAGTYNEQFF. The CDR3 DNA reads TGTGCCAGCAGCTTAACTCTAGCGGGAACCTACAATGAGCAGTTCTTC.

This chain links TRBV7-2 with TRBJ2-7, with 11 bases aligning to TRBD1. Germline V CDR1 and CDR2: SGHTA, FQGNSA. V lost 5 bases and J lost 4; bases outside the gene matches: 7. This CDR3 has 15 residues. In DNA, the CDR3 is TGTGCCAGCAGCCCTCGGACAGGGGGCAGTTACGAGCAGTACTTC. Protein product: CASSPRTGGSYEQYF. Full variable domain (remainder filled in from reference TRBV7-2 and TRBJ2-7): GAGVSQSPSNKVTEKGKDVELRCDPISGHTALYWYRQSLGQGLEFLIYFQGNSAPDKSGLPSDRFSAERTGGSVSTLTIQRTQQEDSAVYLCASSPRTGGSYEQYFGPGTRLTVT.

The J gene is TRBJ2-7, the V gene TRBV27, with unresolved D. Germline V gives CDR1 MNHEY, CDR2 SMNVEV (reference sequence). This CDR3 has 14 residues. V dropped 6 bases and J dropped 3 bases, with 15 bases sitting between them. CDR3 DNA sequence: TGTGCCAGCAGCCCAACGGGTTTGGGCTACGAGCAGTACTTC. Its protein product is CASSPTGLGYEQYF.

The gene calls are TRBV3-1 (or the pseudogene TRBV3-2) and TRBJ2-7; D is uncertain. Germline-derived CDR1 and CDR2 are LGHDT and YNNKEL (reference sequence). The V and J ends lost 0 bases and 3 bases respectively, with 6 bases between them. CDR3 length: 13 amino acids. CDR3 coding DNA: TGTGCCAGCAGCCAAGATGCTCACTACGAGCAGTACTTC. It translates to CASSQDAHYEQYF.

This clone has just a few counts. This chain connects TRBV1 to TRBJ2-7; the listed D gene, TRBD2, was not tested against the DNA. TRBV1 is given as a pseudogene. The CDR3 loop spans 16 amino acids. This CDR3 reads CTSRYVRTKVVHVQYF. DNA for the CDR3: TGCACCAGCAGGTACGTCCGGACTAAGGTAGTCCATGTGCAGTACTTC.

The chain combines TRBV19 with TRBJ2-1, with 7 positions matching TRBD1. In germline, CDR1 is LNHDA, CDR2 SQIVND (reference sequence). V gave up 7 bases and J gave up 7 bases; unmatched junction bases: 16. This CDR3 contains 16 residues. The CDR3 is CASMISAGGMYNEQFF. The CDR3 DNA reads TGTGCCAGTATGATTTCGGCAGGGGGAATGTATAATGAGCAGTTCTTC.

The rearrangement uses TRBV19 and TRBJ2-7, with TRBD2 matching 9 bases. Germline-derived CDR1 and CDR2 are LNHDA and SQIVND (reference sequence). Unmatched junction bases numbered 4, after V lost 1 base and J lost 6 bases. The CDR3 is made up of 14 amino acids. The CDR3: CASSIGGGALEQYF. CDR3 coding DNA: TGTGCCAGTAGTATAGGCGGGGGGGCCCTCGAGCAGTACTTC.

The rearrangement uses TRBV6-4 and TRBJ2-5; maybe TRBD2 (5 bases). There are 13 residues in the CDR3. Between the trimmed V and J ends, which lost 11 bases and 3 bases, there was a span of 16 bases. Per the germline V gene, CDR1 is MRHNA and CDR2 is SNTAGT. The CDR3 nucleotides read TGTGCCGCCTCGAGGGTGGGTAAAGAGACCCAGTACTTC. Its protein is CAASRVGKETQYF.

This chain uses TRBV28 with TRBJ1-1, with a tentative D call TRBD1 (6 bases). The CDR3 covers 14 residues. CDR1 and CDR2 from the germline V gene are MDHEN and SYDVKM. Trimming took off 6 bases at V and 1 base at J, with 12 bases between the two ends. The DNA of the CDR3 is TGTGCCAGCAGACGAGGGGGACCGAACACTGAAGCTTTCTTT. This codes for CASRRGGPNTEAFF.

This clone was seen more than once but under ten times. The rearrangement uses TRBV4-1 and TRBJ1-5; D is undetermined. In germline, CDR1 is MGHRA, CDR2 YSYEKL. V lost 5 bases and J 0 bases, leaving 11 bases between the germline ends. The CDR3 runs to 15 residues. The chain's CDR3 is CASSEESYSNQPQHF. CDR3 DNA: TGCGCCAGCAGCGAGGAGTCATATAGCAATCAGCCCCAGCATTTT.

This clone was found once. The rearrangement joins TRBV28 to TRBJ2-5, with TRBD1 matching 7 bases. The CDR3 has 13 amino acids. The germline gives CDR1 MDHEN, CDR2 SYDVKM. J gave up 5 bases and V 8 bases, and 8 bases lay outside the gene matches. CDR3 sequence: CASGKQGWETQYF. The CDR3 DNA follows: TGTGCCAGCGGAAAACAGGGGTGGGAGACCCAGTACTTC.

The chain joins TRBV30 to TRBJ2-7, with 8 bases identical to TRBD2. Per the germline V gene, CDR1 is GTSNPN and CDR2 is SVGIG (reference sequence). V trimming: 2 bases; J trimming: 4 bases; junction bases outside the gene matches: 10. The CDR3 consists of 15 residues. The CDR3 region has the DNA TGTGCCTGGAGTAGAGGGGGAGCGGGGGATTACGAGCAGTACTTC. It codes for CAWSRGGAGDYEQYF.

CDR3 nucleotide sequence: TGTGCCAGCAGTAACAGGGGGCATTCACCCCTCCACTTT. This sequence encodes CASSNRGHSPLHF. The chain combines TRBV7-2 with TRBJ1-6, with 9 bases aligning to TRBD1. V dropped 6 bases and J dropped 8; count of bases not matched to a gene: 2. Per germline, CDR1 SGHTA and CDR2 FQGNSA. This CDR3 is 13 amino acids long. Using reference TRBV7-2 and TRBJ1-6 for the parts outside the CDR3, the full variable domain is GAGVSQSPSNKVTEKGKDVELRCDPISGHTALYWYRQSLGQGLEFLIYFQGNSAPDKSGLPSDRFSAERTGGSVSTLTIQRTQQEDSAVYLCASSNRGHSPLHFGNGTRLTVT.

The chain joins TRBV29-1 to TRBJ2-1; no reliable D call. The CDR3 extends over 12 amino acids. Germline V gene sequence: CDR1 SQVTM, CDR2 ANQGSEA. Trimming cost V 4 bases and J 5 bases, with 9 bases left between them. This CDR3 reads CSVGFTNNEQFF. The CDR3 region has the DNA TGCAGCGTTGGGTTCACCAACAATGAGCAGTTCTTC.

This chain joins TRBV9 and TRBJ1-2; D perhaps matches TRBD1 (5 bases). V shed 0 bases and J shed 4 bases, with 10 bases lying between them. The V gene's germline CDR1 is SGDLS and CDR2 YYNGEE. The CDR3 extends over 14 amino acids. CDR3 amino acids: CASSVDGASYGYTF. The CDR3 DNA reads as TGTGCCAGCAGCGTAGATGGGGCGAGCTATGGCTACACCTTC.

The chain has TRBV19 and TRBJ2-3; 8 positions match TRBD1. The CDR3 loop spans 15 amino acids. The V gene's germline CDR1 is LNHDA and CDR2 SQIVND (reference sequence). Trimming removed 5 bases from V and 6 bases from J; junction bases left unmatched: 10. The CDR3 here is CASSPVTGESDTQYF. The CDR3 DNA sequence: TGTGCCAGTAGTCCCGTGACAGGGGAGTCGGATACGCAGTATTTT. Full variable domain (outside the CDR3, taken from reference TRBV19 and TRBJ2-3): DGGITQSPKYLFRKEGQNVTLSCEQNLNHDAMYWYRQDPGQGLRLIYYSQIVNDFQKGDIAEGYSVSREKKESFPLTVTSAQKNPTAFYLCASSPVTGESDTQYFGPGTRLTVL.

V is TRBV14 and J is TRBJ1-3; D unresolved. This CDR3 has 17 amino acids. Trimming left V 4 bases short and J 0 bases short, with 16 bases between. CDR1 and CDR2 (germline): SGHDN, FVKESK. Here the CDR3 DNA reads TGTGCCAGCAGCCGGGCCCAGCAGAGGAGCTCTGGAAACACCATATATTTT. Residues: CASSRAQQRSSGNTIYF.

The chain is built from TRBV6-5 and TRBJ2-3; TRBD2 is a possible D gene (6 bases). Germline loops: CDR1 MNHEY, CDR2 SVGAGI. The V end was cut by 2 bases, the J end by 5 bases, with 11 bases between. This CDR3 contains 14 residues. The CDR3 reads CASSYAAGGDTQYF. The CDR3, as DNA: TGTGCCAGCAGTTACGCTGCCGGGGGAGATACGCAGTATTTT.

The J gene is TRBJ1-2, the V gene TRBV30, with TRBD1 as a possible D gene (6 bases). Germline V gene lookup returns CDR1 GTSNPN and CDR2 SVGIG (reference sequence). This CDR3 is built from 19 residues. Trimming removed 0 bases at V and 4 bases at J, with 27 bases between. CDR3 in DNA: TGTGCCTGGAGTGTCCATTCCGGGACATCTCCTTCGTCTGGCTATGGCTACACCTTC. This encodes CAWSVHSGTSPSSGYGYTF.

As regards this clone: The junction departs from germline at one end; a sequencing error may be responsible. The chain couples TRBV13 to TRBJ2-1; 12 bases match TRBD2. Germline lookup yields CDR1 PRHDT and CDR2 FYEKMQ (reference sequence). This CDR3 is 20 amino acids long. The CDR3 loop reads CASSLGASRLAGASYNEQFF. CDR3 bases: TGTGCCAGCAGCCTAGGGGCCTCTAGACTAGCGGGGGCTTCCTACAATGAGCAGTTCTTC.

The chain uses TRBV6-2 or TRBV6-3 and TRBJ1-2; D remains ambiguous. The CDR3 contains 15 residues. The V end was cut by 0 bases, the J end by 4 bases, with 12 bases between. CDR1 and CDR2 (germline): MNHEY, SVGEGT. The CDR3 sequence is CASSYSSGKIYGYTF. In nucleotides, the CDR3 is TGTGCCAGCAGTTACTCATCGGGAAAGATCTATGGCTACACCTTC.

The chain combines TRBV30 with TRBJ2-6; 8 bases match TRBD1. The CDR3 runs to 17 residues. In germline, CDR1 is GTSNPN, CDR2 SVGIG (reference sequence). Trimming cost V 2 bases and J 2 bases; bases outside gene matches: 8. CDR3 sequence: CAWSSYLQGAGANVLTF. DNA for the CDR3: TGTGCCTGGAGTAGCTACCTACAGGGGGCTGGGGCCAACGTCCTGACTTTC.